The entry that follows covers one TCR beta chain sequence. With 5 bases clipped from V and 3 bases from J, the junction kept 4 bases outside the gene matches. The CDR3 covers 14 residues. Germline V gene data show CDR1 as LNHDA and CDR2 as SQIVND (reference sequence). Residents of 24 US areas, aged about 18 to 95 years, made up the participants. Before being deemed recovered, Cohort 3 donors had two negative PCRs, clearance, or symptom resolution. This sample was taken from a study of blood T cell repertoires in COVID-19. Study-level information: Sample material is recorded as cDNA or gDNA derived from T cells, B-cell-depleted T cells, or PBMCs.

Clones were sequenced by immunoSEQ multiplex PCR, and TCRdb holds only the in-frame ones, with some missing. The table has 150,000 to 200,000 clones, 60% to 80% seen once. Source material: PBMCs or T cells enriched from blood (not recorded which). The source is a woman in her 50s who had recovered from COVID-19. The V gene is TRBV19, the J gene TRBJ2-3, with 8 bases fitting TRBD2. The DNA of the CDR3 is TGTGCCAGTAGTCGCCGACTAGCGACAGATACGCAGTATTTT. It specifies CASSRRLATDTQYF.